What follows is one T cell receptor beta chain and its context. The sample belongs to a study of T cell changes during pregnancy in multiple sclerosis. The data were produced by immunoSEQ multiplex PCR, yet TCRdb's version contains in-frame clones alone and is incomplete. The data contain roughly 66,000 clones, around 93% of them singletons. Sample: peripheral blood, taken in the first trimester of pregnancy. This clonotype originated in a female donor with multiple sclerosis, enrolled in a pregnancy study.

DNA for the CDR3: TGCGCCAGCAGCTTGGCCTGGGGACAGGGTAATGAGCAGTTCTTC. This sequence encodes CASSLAWGQGNEQFF. The chain carries TRBV5-1 and TRBJ2-1, with 9 bases that match TRBD1. Germline V gene sequence: CDR1 SGHRS, CDR2 YFSETQ. The CDR3 consists of 15 residues. V was pared by 0 bases and J by 7 bases, with 5 bases of the junction left unmatched. Combining the CDR3 with reference TRBV5-1 and TRBJ2-1 gives the whole variable domain KAGVTQTPRYLIKTRGQQVTLSCSPISGHRSVSWYQQTPGQGLQFLFEYFSETQRNKGNFPGRFSGRQFSNSRSEMNVSTLELGDSALYLCASSLAWGQGNEQFFGPGTRLTVL.